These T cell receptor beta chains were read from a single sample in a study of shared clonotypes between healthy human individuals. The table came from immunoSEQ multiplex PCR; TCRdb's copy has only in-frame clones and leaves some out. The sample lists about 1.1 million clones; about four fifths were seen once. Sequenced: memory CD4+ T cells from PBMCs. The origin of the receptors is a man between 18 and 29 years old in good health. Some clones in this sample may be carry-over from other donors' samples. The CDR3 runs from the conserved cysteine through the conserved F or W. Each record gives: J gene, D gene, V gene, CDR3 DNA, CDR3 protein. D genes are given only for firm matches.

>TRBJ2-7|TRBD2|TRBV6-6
TGTGCCAGCACCACTAGCGGGAGCGCCTACGAGCAGTACTTC
CASTTSGSAYEQYF
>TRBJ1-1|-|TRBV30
TGTGCCTGGAGTGAGGGGGTCACTGAAGCTTTCTTT
CAWSEGVTEAFF
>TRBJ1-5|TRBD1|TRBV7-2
TGTGCCAGCAGCTTAGGGACAGGACTTAGAAGCAATCAGCCCCAGCATTTT
CASSLGTGLRSNQPQHF
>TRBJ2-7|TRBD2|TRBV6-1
TGTGCCAGCAGTGAAGAACAATGGGGACTAGTATCCTACGAGCAGTACTTC
CASSEEQWGLVSYEQYF
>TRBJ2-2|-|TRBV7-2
TGTGCCAGCAGCTTTAGCGGCCCGAACACCGGGGAGCTGTTTTTT
CASSFSGPNTGELFF
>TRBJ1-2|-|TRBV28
TGTGCCAGCAGTTTATATGCAGGGTCCGGCTACACCTTC
CASSLYAGSGYTF
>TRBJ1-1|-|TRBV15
TGTGCCACCAGCAGAAAAGCCGGAGGAGGAGTCTTT
CATSRKAGGGVF
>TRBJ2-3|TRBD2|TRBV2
TGTGCCAGCAGTAAAGGACTAGCGACAATGAGGGTAGATACGCAGTATTTT
CASSKGLATMRVDTQYF
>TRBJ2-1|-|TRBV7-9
TGTGCCAGCAGCCCCCGCTGGGCAGGGACGACTTACAATGAGCAGTTCTTC
CASSPRWAGTTYNEQFF
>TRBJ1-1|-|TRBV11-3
TGTGCCAGCAGCCGCCGGCAGGGAGGGACTGAAGCTTTCTTT
CASSRRQGGTEAFF
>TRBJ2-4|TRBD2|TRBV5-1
TGCGCCAGCAGCTTGACTAGCGGGAGCCTTACTAAAAACATTCAGTACTTC
CASSLTSGSLTKNIQYF